This TCR beta chain emerged from a study of shared clonotypes between healthy human individuals. V was pared by 5 bases and J by 4 bases, with 6 bases of the junction left unmatched. Germline CDR1 reads MNHEY; CDR2 reads SMNVEV (reference sequence). This CDR3 is built from 16 residues. TCRdb's copy holds only in-frame clones and misses some; the assay was immunoSEQ multiplex PCR. The table shows 2 million to 3 million clones, with under 95% occurring only once. V is TRBV27 and J is TRBJ2-5; 14 nucleotides align to TRBD2. The origin of this receptor is a man aged 18 to 35 in good health. Some clones in this sample may be carry-over from other donors' samples. Sequenced material: naive CD4+ T cells from PBMCs. Stated subset: CD45RA+ positively selected. As DNA, the CDR3 is TGTGCCAGCAGTGGACTAGCGGGAGGATTGGGAGAGACCCAGTACTTC. Translation gives CASSGLAGGLGETQYF.